This TCR beta chain was captured in a study of identical twins. The CDR3 runs 16 residues. V was shortened by 1 base and J by 1 base, with 13 bases between the two germline ends. The germline V gene has CDR1 SGDLS and CDR2 YYNGEE. A universal primer site arose from template switching, and cDNA bore unique molecular identifiers. TCRdb used MiXCR to reprocess the 5' RACE reads, holding one entry per CDR3 protein. The sample has 400,000 to 550,000 distinct CDR3 sequences, approximately 24% seen once. In addition, the sample was reused for a study of T cells expressing NK-cell markers. From that paper: The authors applied an anti-gamma-delta TCR antibody in several experiments, and it restricted sorting to alpha-beta TCR T cells. As a fraction of CD8+ T cells, dominant NKG2C+ clonotypes reached roughly 1.0-7.5% in a handful of donors. Whether the expanded NKG2C+ T cell clones recognized HCMV remained unclear.

The TCR sequence derives from a woman younger than 35 in good health. Source material: CD4+ T cells sorted from blood. The V and J genes are TRBV9 and TRBJ2-3; the D gene is possibly TRBD2 (6 bases). The CDR3 here is CASSVKRDFRTDTQYF. The CDR3 DNA follows: TGTGCCAGCAGCGTAAAAAGGGACTTCCGCACAGATACGCAGTATTTT.